Below, one T cell receptor beta chain is given with its context. As yet, its antigen is unknown. These data belong to a study of blood T cells in healthy people across ages. Germline CDR1 reads SGHRS; CDR2 reads YFSETQ. Trimming left V 0 bases short and J 0 bases short, with 13 bases between. The CDR3 spans 16 residues. Study-wide points: Strong correlation linked observed beta diversity and percent naive T cells.

Alongside a J-beta primer mix, a sample-barcoded 5' primer served in a second PCR lasting about 6 to 12 cycles. Via MiXCR, TCRdb re-called the 5' RACE reads, giving one row per CDR3 protein. The sample records hundreds of thousands of distinct CDR3 sequences, about 55% being singletons. The genes are TRBV5-1 and TRBJ2-7; D gene uncertain. The TCR comes from a man aged 55 to 69 in good health. Source material: blood. The CDR3 DNA reads as TGCGCCAGCAGCTTGGTTCCAGCTCCGAGCTCCTACGAGCAGTACTTC. This translates into CASSLVPAPSSYEQYF.